Listed below are T cell receptor beta chains from one sample, sequenced in a study of OX40 agonist ivuxolimab in advanced cancers. TCRdb's table, derived via immunoSEQ multiplex PCR, lists solely in-frame clones and lacks some. The sample carries 47,000 or so clones, around nine tenths recorded once. The material sequenced was CD4+ or CD8+ T cells sorted from blood, taken in a trial of the OX40 agonist ivuxolimab. The receptors derive from an adult with an advanced solid tumor such as melanoma, head and neck, liver or kidney cancer. The CDR3 runs from the conserved cysteine through the conserved F or W. The order of the fields is J gene, D gene, clone size, V gene, CDR3 protein, CDR3 DNA. A D gene is named only where the DNA matches it firmly. Rows may omit the clone size; those that give it use once, few, many or a size class.

j_call: TRBJ2-2; d_call: TRBD2; clone_size: -; v_call: TRBV4-3; cdr3_aa: CASSQGTSGGADTGELFF; cdr3_nt: TGCGCCAGCAGCCAAGGGACTAGCGGGGGGGCCGACACCGGGGAGCTGTTTTTT
j_call: TRBJ2-1; d_call: TRBD2; clone_size: once; v_call: TRBV5-4; cdr3_aa: CASRLAGVGNEQFF; cdr3_nt: TGTGCCAGCAGGTTAGCGGGAGTAGGCAATGAGCAGTTCTTC
j_call: TRBJ2-7; d_call: TRBD1; clone_size: -; v_call: TRBV6-5; cdr3_aa: CASRYRGVNPYEQYF; cdr3_nt: TGTGCCAGCAGGTACAGGGGGGTTAATCCCTACGAGCAGTACTTC
j_call: TRBJ1-5; d_call: -; clone_size: few; v_call: TRBV6-5; cdr3_aa: CASSYGRGQPQHF; cdr3_nt: TGTGCCAGCAGTTACGGCAGGGGACAGCCCCAGCATTTT
j_call: TRBJ1-2; d_call: -; clone_size: -; v_call: TRBV4-3; cdr3_aa: CASSQDHGRAGINYGYTF; cdr3_nt: TGCGCCAGCAGCCAAGATCACGGTAGGGCAGGGATTAACTATGGCTACACCTTC
j_call: TRBJ2-7; d_call: -; clone_size: -; v_call: TRBV7-9; cdr3_aa: CASSFGTYEQYF; cdr3_nt: TGTGCCAGCAGCTTCGGCACCTACGAGCAGTACTTC
j_call: TRBJ2-4; d_call: -; clone_size: -; v_call: TRBV7-4; cdr3_aa: CASSLWVHIIVAKNIQYF; cdr3_nt: TGTGCCAGCAGCTTATGGGTACATATTATAGTAGCCAAAAACATTCAGTACTTC
j_call: TRBJ1-2; d_call: TRBD1; clone_size: -; v_call: TRBV19; cdr3_aa: CASSILDRTNYGYTF; cdr3_nt: TGTGCCAGTAGTATTTTGGACAGGACTAACTATGGCTACACCTTC
j_call: TRBJ1-2; d_call: TRBD1; clone_size: -; v_call: TRBV28; cdr3_aa: CAITTGENRDYGYTF; cdr3_nt: TGTGCCATCACGACAGGGGAGAATCGTGACTATGGCTACACCTTC
j_call: TRBJ2-7; d_call: -; clone_size: -; v_call: TRBV5-4; cdr3_aa: CASSSRGLPDPYEQYF; cdr3_nt: TGTGCCAGCAGCTCCCGGGGCTTGCCGGATCCCTACGAGCAGTACTTC
j_call: TRBJ2-2; d_call: -; clone_size: -; v_call: TRBV29-1; cdr3_aa: CSVDRRNTGELFF; cdr3_nt: TGCAGCGTTGATAGACGGAACACCGGGGAGCTGTTTTTT
j_call: TRBJ1-2; d_call: -; clone_size: -; v_call: TRBV6-5; cdr3_aa: CASRRRGRIYGYTF; cdr3_nt: TGTGCCAGCAGGCGCCGAGGACGGATCTATGGCTACACCTTC
j_call: TRBJ2-7; d_call: TRBD2; clone_size: -; v_call: TRBV15; cdr3_aa: CATSRALAGVNEQYF; cdr3_nt: TGTGCCACCAGCAGAGCTCTAGCGGGAGTTAACGAGCAGTACTTC
j_call: TRBJ2-3; d_call: TRBD2; clone_size: once; v_call: TRBV15; cdr3_aa: CATSRSTSGSTDTQYF; cdr3_nt: TGTGCCACCAGCAGGTCGACTAGCGGTAGCACAGATACGCAGTATTTT
j_call: TRBJ1-1; d_call: TRBD1; clone_size: -; v_call: TRBV6-6; cdr3_aa: CASRKDREDTEAFF; cdr3_nt: TGTGCCAGCAGGAAGGACAGGGAGGACACTGAAGCTTTCTTT
j_call: TRBJ1-2; d_call: -; clone_size: -; v_call: TRBV29-1; cdr3_aa: CSVGRESPSYGYTF; cdr3_nt: TGCAGCGTTGGGAGAGAAAGCCCCTCCTATGGCTACACCTTC